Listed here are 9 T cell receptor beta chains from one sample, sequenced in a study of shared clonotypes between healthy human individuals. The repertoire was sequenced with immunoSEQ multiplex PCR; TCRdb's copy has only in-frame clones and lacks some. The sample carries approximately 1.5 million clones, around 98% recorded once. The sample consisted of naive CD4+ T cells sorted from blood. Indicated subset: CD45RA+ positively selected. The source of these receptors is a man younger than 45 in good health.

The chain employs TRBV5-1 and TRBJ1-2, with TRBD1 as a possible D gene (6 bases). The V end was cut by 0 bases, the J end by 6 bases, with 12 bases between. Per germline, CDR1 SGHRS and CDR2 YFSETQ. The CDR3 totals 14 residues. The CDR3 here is CASSLAPGANGYTF. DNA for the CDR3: TGCGCCAGCAGCTTGGCCCCAGGGGCGAATGGCTACACCTTC.

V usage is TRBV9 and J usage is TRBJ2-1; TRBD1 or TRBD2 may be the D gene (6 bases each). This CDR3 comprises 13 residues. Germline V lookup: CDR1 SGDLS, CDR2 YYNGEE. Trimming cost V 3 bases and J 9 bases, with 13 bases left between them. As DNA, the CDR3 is TGTGCCAGCAGCGGGACAGCCGGGGGTGAGCAGTTCTTC. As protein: CASSGTAGGEQFF.

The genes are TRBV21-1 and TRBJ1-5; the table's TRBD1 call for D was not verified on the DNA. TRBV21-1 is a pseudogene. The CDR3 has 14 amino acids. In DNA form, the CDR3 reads TGTGCCAGTTACAGGGGGCGGCCCGAGGGGCCCCAGCATTTT. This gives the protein CASYRGRPEGPQHF.

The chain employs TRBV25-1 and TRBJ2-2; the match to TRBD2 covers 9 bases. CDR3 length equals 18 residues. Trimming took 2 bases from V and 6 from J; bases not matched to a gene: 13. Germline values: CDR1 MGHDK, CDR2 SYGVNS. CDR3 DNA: TGTGCCAGCAGTGAAAGGGCTAGCGGGATACTTTGGGCCGGGGAGCTGTTTTTT. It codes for CASSERASGILWAGELFF.

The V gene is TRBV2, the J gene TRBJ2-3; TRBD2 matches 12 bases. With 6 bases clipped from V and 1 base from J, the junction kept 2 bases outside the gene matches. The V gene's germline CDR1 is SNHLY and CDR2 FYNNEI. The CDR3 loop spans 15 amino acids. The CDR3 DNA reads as TGTGCCAGCAGAAGACTAGCGGGAGGCACAGATACGCAGTATTTT. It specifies CASRRLAGGTDTQYF.

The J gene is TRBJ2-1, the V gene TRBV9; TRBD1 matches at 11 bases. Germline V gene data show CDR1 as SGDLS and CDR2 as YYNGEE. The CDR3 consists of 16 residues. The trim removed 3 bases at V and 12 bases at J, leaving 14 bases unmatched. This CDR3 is CASSESSGTGGTTQFF. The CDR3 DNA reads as TGTGCCAGCAGCGAAAGTAGTGGGACAGGGGGAACAACGCAGTTCTTC.

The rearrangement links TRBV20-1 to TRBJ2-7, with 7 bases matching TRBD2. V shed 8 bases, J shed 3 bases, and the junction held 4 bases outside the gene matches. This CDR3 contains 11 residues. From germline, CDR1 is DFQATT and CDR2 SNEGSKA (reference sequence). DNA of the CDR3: TGCAGTCTCGGCGGGGGCTACGAGCAGTACTTC. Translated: CSLGGGYEQYF.

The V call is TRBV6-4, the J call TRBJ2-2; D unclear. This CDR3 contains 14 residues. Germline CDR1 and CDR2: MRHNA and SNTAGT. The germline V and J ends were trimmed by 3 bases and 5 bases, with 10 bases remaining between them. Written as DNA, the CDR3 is TGTGCCAGCAGTGAACAGAAGGGTACCGGGGAGCTGTTTTTT. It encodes CASSEQKGTGELFF.

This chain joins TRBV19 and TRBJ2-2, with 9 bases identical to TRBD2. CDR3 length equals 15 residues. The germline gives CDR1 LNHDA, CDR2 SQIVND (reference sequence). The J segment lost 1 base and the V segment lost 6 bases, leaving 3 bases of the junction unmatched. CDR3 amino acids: CASSISGRNTGELFF. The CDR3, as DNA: TGTGCCAGTAGCATTAGCGGGAGGAACACCGGGGAGCTGTTTTTT.